This T cell receptor beta chain was recovered during a study of T cell responses to AZD1222 COVID-19 vaccine. The V segment lost 6 bases and the J segment 6 bases; nucleotides outside the gene matches: 5. The CDR3 is made up of 13 amino acids. CDR1 LGHNA and CDR2 YSLEER come from the germline V gene. The assay was immunoSEQ multiplex PCR, and TCRdb's table has in-frame clones only and misses some. The sample has under 100,000 clones; roughly 85% are singletons. The J gene is TRBJ1-2, the V gene TRBV4-3; TRBD1 agrees at 9 bases. Here the sequenced sample was peripheral blood, taken 28 days after the second AZD1222 dose. This TCR was recovered from an adult who received the AZD1222 COVID-19 vaccine. The DNA for the CDR3 is TGCGCCAGCAGTCAACAGGGGGCACATGGCTACACCTTC. Amino acid sequence: CASSQQGAHGYTF.